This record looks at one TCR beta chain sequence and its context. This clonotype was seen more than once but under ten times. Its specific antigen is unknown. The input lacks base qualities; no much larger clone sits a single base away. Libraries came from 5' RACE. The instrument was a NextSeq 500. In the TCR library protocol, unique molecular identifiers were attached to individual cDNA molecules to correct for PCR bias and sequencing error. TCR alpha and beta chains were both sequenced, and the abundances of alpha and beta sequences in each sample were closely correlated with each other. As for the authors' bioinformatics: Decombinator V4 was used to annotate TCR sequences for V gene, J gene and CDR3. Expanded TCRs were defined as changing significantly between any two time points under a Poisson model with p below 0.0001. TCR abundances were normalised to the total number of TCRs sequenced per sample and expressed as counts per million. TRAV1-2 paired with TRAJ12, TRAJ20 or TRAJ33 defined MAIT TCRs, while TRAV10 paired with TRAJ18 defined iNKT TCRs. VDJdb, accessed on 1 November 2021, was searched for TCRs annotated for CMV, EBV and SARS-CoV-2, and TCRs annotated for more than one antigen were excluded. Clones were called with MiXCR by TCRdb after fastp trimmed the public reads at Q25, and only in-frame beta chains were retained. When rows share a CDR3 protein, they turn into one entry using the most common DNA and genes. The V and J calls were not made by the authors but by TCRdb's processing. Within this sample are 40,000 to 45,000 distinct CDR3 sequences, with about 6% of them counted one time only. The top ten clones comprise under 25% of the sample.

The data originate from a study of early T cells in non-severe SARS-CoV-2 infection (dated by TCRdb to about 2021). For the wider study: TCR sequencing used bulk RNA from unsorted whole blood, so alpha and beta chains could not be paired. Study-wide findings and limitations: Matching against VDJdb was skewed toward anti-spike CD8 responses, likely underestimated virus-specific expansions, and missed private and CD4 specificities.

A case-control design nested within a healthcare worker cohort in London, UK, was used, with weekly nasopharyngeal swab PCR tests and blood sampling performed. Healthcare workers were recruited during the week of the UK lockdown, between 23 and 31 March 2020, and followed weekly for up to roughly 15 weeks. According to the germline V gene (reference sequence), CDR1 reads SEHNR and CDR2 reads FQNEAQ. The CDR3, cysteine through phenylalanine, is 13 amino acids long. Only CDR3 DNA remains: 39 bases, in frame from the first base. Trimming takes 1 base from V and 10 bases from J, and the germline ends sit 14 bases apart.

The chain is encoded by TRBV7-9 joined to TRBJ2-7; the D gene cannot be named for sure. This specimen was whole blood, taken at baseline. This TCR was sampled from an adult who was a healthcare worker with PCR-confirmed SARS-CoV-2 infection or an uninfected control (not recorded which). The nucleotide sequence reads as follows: TGTGCCAGCAGCTTAGGTGCGGCCGACGTCCAGTACTTC. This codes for CASSLGAADVQYF.